These T cell receptor beta chains were read from a single sample in a study of blood T cell repertoires in COVID-19. Profiled with immunoSEQ multiplex PCR; TCRdb holds only in-frame clones, not every one. The sample yields around 160,000 clones, 81% seen once. Sequenced sample: peripheral blood. The source of these receptors is a man aged 55-75 years with active or convalescent COVID-19. Both conserved end residues are part of each CDR3. D genes are given only for firm matches. Where a row states a size, it is once, few, many or the class of an expanded clone; other rows omit it.

>-|TRBJ2-1|-|TRBV6-5
CASSPTVGANHEQFF
TGTGCCAGCAGTCCAACAGTAGGGGCAAACCATGAGCAGTTCTTC
>-|TRBJ2-5|-|TRBV5-1
CASSLEGGRPGETQYF
TGCGCCAGCAGTCTTGAGGGGGGGCGTCCGGGAGAGACCCAGTACTTC
>-|TRBJ2-1|-|TRBV4-2
CASSQSLRVSYNEQFF
TGTGCCAGCAGCCAGTCCCTACGAGTCTCCTACAATGAGCAGTTCTTC
>once|TRBJ1-5|-|TRBV2
CASSEEGLSNQPQHF
TGTGCCAGCAGTGAAGAGGGACTGAGCAATCAGCCCCAGCATTTT
>-|TRBJ1-2|TRBD1|TRBV19
CASSIYPGTASYGYTF
TGTGCCAGTAGTATTTACCCCGGGACAGCGTCATATGGCTACACCTTC
>-|TRBJ2-7|-|TRBV12-3/TRBV12-4
CASSLGPSYEQYF
TGTGCCAGCAGTTTAGGGCCCTCCTACGAGCAGTACTTC
>few|TRBJ1-1|-|TRBV5-1
CASSALPGGSTEAFF
TGCGCCAGCAGCGCCTTACCTGGCGGGTCCACTGAAGCTTTCTTT
>-|TRBJ2-2|-|TRBV24-1
CATSDPWDTNTGELFF
TGTGCCACCAGTGACCCCTGGGACACCAACACCGGGGAGCTGTTTTTT
>-|TRBJ2-7|TRBD1|TRBV19
CASSSVRDRGYEQYF
TGTGCCAGTAGTTCAGTCCGGGACAGGGGATACGAGCAGTACTTC
>-|TRBJ2-3|TRBD2|TRBV19
CASSSSGGTDTQYF
TGTGCCAGTAGTTCTAGCGGGGGGACAGATACGCAGTATTTT
>-|TRBJ1-2|TRBD1|TRBV9
CASSVVARGDYGYTF
TGTGCCAGCAGCGTAGTGGCCAGGGGGGACTATGGCTACACCTTC
>-|TRBJ2-7|TRBD2|TRBV27
CASSLRLAGGYEQYF
TGTGCCAGCAGTTTGCGACTAGCGGGGGGGTACGAGCAGTACTTC
>-|TRBJ1-4|TRBD1|TRBV7-9
CASSLGQGRRIANEKLFF
TGTGCCAGCAGCTTGGGACAGGGGAGGAGGATCGCTAATGAAAAACTGTTTTTT
>once|TRBJ2-4|-|TRBV3-1/TRBV3-2
CASSQEGGENIQYF
TGTGCCAGCAGCCAAGAAGGCGGAGAAAACATTCAGTACTTC
>-|TRBJ1-6|TRBD1|TRBV3-1/TRBV3-2
CASSMGQYNSPLHF
TGTGCCAGCAGCATGGGACAGTATAATTCACCCCTCCACTTT
>-|TRBJ2-1|TRBD1|TRBV24-1
CATSEGQGARSYNEQFF
TGTGCCACCAGTGAGGGACAGGGGGCCCGCTCCTACAATGAGCAGTTCTTC
>-|TRBJ1-5|TRBD1|TRBV6-5
CASRGQVGQPQHF
TGTGCCAGCAGGGGACAGGTCGGTCAGCCCCAGCATTTT
>few|TRBJ2-7|-|TRBV5-4
CASSTRGYEQYF
TGTGCCAGCAGCACCCGGGGCTACGAGCAGTACTTC
>-|TRBJ1-1|-|TRBV6-1
CASSEWRGRTNTEAFF
TGTGCCAGCAGTGAATGGCGGGGGCGTACTAACACTGAAGCTTTCTTT
>-|TRBJ1-5|TRBD1|TRBV18
CASSPRNRGGNQPQHF
TGTGCCAGCTCACCAAGGAACAGGGGCGGCAATCAGCCCCAGCATTTT
>-|TRBJ2-3|TRBD2|TRBV5-1
CASSLWAGDSDTQYF
TGCGCCAGCAGCTTGTGGGCGGGAGACTCAGATACGCAGTATTTT
>-|TRBJ2-6|-|TRBV5-1
CASSLGDTGANVLTF
TGCGCCAGCAGCTTGGGGGACACTGGGGCCAACGTCCTGACTTTC